The 8 T cell receptor beta chains below come from one sample, sequenced in a study of radiation and T cells in renal cell carcinoma. Data came from immunoSEQ multiplex PCR; TCRdb stores just in-frame clones and leaves some out. In the table there are roughly 64,000 clones, over 65% of which are singletons. The time point is: blood 4 weeks post-SBRT, at nephrectomy. Stated treatment: 15 Gy SBRT to primary tumor, nephrectomy 4 weeks later. The material sequenced was blood, taken from a patient whose treatment included radiotherapy and nephrectomy. The receptors were gathered from a man in his 60s with renal cell carcinoma.

The chain has TRBV6-5 and TRBJ2-1, with 9 nucleotides matching TRBD2. V lost 5 bases, J lost 5 bases, and 1 base stayed unmatched. Germline CDR1 is MNHEY and CDR2 is SVGAGI. The CDR3 consists of 13 residues. The DNA of the CDR3 is TGTGCCAGCAGTCTAGCGGGAAACAATGAGCAGTTCTTC. Amino acids: CASSLAGNNEQFF.

V is TRBV29-1 and J is TRBJ1-1; possibly TRBD1 for D (5 bases). CDR3 length: 10 residues. Trimming shortened V by 6 bases and J by 3 bases, and 5 bases separated the two germline ends. Germline lookup yields CDR1 SQVTM and CDR2 ANQGSEA. The CDR3 sequence: CSVGHTEAFF. The CDR3, as DNA: TGCAGCGTGGGGCACACTGAAGCTTTCTTT.

This chain connects TRBV7-2 to TRBJ1-3; 11 bases are shared with TRBD1. This CDR3 is built from 17 residues. The germline gives CDR1 SGHTA, CDR2 FQGNSA. J lost 2 bases, V lost 5 bases, and 8 bases had no gene match. CDR3 nucleotide sequence: TGTGCCAGCAGCCCAGGACAGGGGGCGAGGGCTGGAAACACCATATATTTT. This codes for CASSPGQGARAGNTIYF.

V and J are TRBV13 and TRBJ2-3; D possibly corresponds to TRBD2 (7 bases). Trimming removed 1 base from V and 5 bases from J, with 13 bases in between. The V gene's germline CDR1 is PRHDT and CDR2 FYEKMQ (reference sequence). This CDR3 comprises 15 residues. The CDR3 sequence: CASSLVAGAGDTQYF. The CDR3 DNA reads TGTGCCAGCAGCTTAGTTGCGGGGGCCGGAGATACGCAGTATTTT.

This clone appeared once. V usage is TRBV29-1 and J usage is TRBJ1-1, with 8 bases lining up with TRBD1. Germline assignment: CDR1 SQVTM and CDR2 ANQGSEA. V gave up 5 bases and J gave up 4 bases; unmatched junction bases: 12. The CDR3 consists of 15 residues. The CDR3 sequence: CSVLGSPTGGTEAFF. CDR3 DNA: TGCAGCGTTTTGGGAAGCCCTACAGGGGGCACTGAAGCTTTCTTT.

The chain links TRBV5-1 to TRBJ2-5; 8 bases agree with TRBD2. The CDR3 has 16 residues. CDR1 SGHRS and CDR2 YFSETQ come from the germline V gene. V lost 4 bases, J lost 3 bases, and 11 bases stayed unmatched. The CDR3, as DNA: TGCGCCAGCAGCCGGGGTAGCGGGAAGACAAAAGAGACCCAGTACTTC. Its protein is CASSRGSGKTKETQYF.

This chain links TRBV11-3 with TRBJ2-3; D is unclear. Trimming pared 2 bases from V and 4 bases from J, leaving 13 bases between. The germline gives CDR1 SGHNT, CDR2 YENEEA. The CDR3 extends over 15 amino acids. CDR3 in DNA: TGTGCCAGCAGCTTACTAGTTGGATACGCAGATACGCAGTATTTT. Amino acid sequence: CASSLLVGYADTQYF.

The chain uses TRBV7-8 and TRBJ1-6, with D possibly being TRBD1 (5 bases). The CDR3 extends over 13 amino acids. Germline V gives CDR1 SGHVS, CDR2 FQNEAQ. The V end was cut by 3 bases, the J end by 9 bases, with 9 bases between. The CDR3 loop reads CASSLGDSSPLHF. Written as DNA, the CDR3 is TGTGCCAGCAGCTTGGGAGACAGTTCACCCCTCCACTTT.